Below, one TCR beta chain is given with its context. Its antigen is undetermined. The entry originates in a study of cytomegalovirus exposure and HLA in healthy donors. Study conclusions and caveats: Sequencing likely caused a cluster of highly shared sequence variants.

Germline V CDR1 and CDR2: LNHDA, SQIVND (reference sequence). The CDR3 consists of 15 residues. V was clipped by 4 bases and J by 4 bases, with 16 bases between them. PCR employed 60 Vbeta and 13 Jbeta primers. Only in-frame clones appear in the TCRdb table, and some are missing; sequencing was by immunoSEQ multiplex PCR. This repertoire includes over 45,000 clones. The clonotype originates from a woman aged 18-29 years in good health and CMV-seronegative. Source material: PBMCs. The V gene is TRBV19, the J gene TRBJ1-2; D possibly corresponds to TRBD1 (5 bases). In nucleotides, the CDR3 is TGTGCCAGTAGTAGGGACTTGGGGTCCCGCTATGGCTACACCTTC. Protein: CASSRDLGSRYGYTF. The full variable domain, rest sourced from reference TRBV19 and TRBJ1-2, is DGGITQSPKYLFRKEGQNVTLSCEQNLNHDAMYWYRQDPGQGLRLIYYSQIVNDFQKGDIAEGYSVSREKKESFPLTVTSAQKNPTAFYLCASSRDLGSRYGYTFGSGTRLTVV.